This T cell receptor beta chain was retrieved from a study of blood T cells in healthy people across ages. Study outcomes and limitations: TCR beta diversity correlated strongly with naive T cell percentage.

To note about this clonotype: What it binds is not known.

Next came a second PCR, run for about 6 to 11 cycles, which used a sample-barcoded 5' primer along with a J-beta primer mix. TCRdb reanalysed the 5' RACE reads using MiXCR and keeps one entry per CDR3 protein. The sample holds about 1.6 million distinct CDR3 sequences, 34% seen once. This CDR3 has 15 amino acids. Trimming shortened V by 3 bases and J by 3 bases, and 14 bases separated the two germline ends. Germline values: CDR1 SGHVS, CDR2 FQNEAQ. The sample comprised blood. The chain couples TRBV7-8 to TRBJ1-2; D unclear. The receptor was derived from a woman aged 25 to 45 in good health. As DNA, the CDR3 is TGTGCCAGCAGCTTTAACGGTGGCAGCTACTATGGCTACACCTTC. It is translated as CASSFNGGSYYGYTF. Combining the CDR3 with reference TRBV7-8 and TRBJ1-2 gives the whole variable domain GAGVSQSPRYKVAKRGQDVALRCDPISGHVSLFWYQQALGQGPEFLTYFQNEAQLDKSGLPSDRFFAERPEGSVSTLKIQRTQQEDSAVYLCASSFNGGSYYGYTFGSGTRLTVV.